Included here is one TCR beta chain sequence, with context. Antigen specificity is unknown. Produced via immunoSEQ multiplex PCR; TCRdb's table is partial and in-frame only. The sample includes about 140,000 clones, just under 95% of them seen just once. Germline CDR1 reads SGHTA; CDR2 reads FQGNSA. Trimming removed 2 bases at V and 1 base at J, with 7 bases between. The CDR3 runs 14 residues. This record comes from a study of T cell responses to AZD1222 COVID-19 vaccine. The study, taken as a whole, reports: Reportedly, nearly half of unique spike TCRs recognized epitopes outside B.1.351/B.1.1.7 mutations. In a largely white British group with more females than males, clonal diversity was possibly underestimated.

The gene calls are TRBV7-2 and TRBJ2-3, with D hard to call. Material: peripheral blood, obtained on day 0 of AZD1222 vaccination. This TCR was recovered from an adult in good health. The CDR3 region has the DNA TGTGCCAGCAGCTTACGGACCCGCACAGATACGCAGTATTTT. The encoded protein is CASSLRTRTDTQYF.